A single sample gave rise to the 26 T cell receptor beta chains below, sequenced in a study of cytomegalovirus exposure and HLA in healthy donors (dated by TCRdb to 2017 to 2019). The library was prepared using the immunoSEQ multiplex PCR assay. For the multiplex PCR, a mixture combining 60 forward primers for TCR Vbeta segments and 13 reverse primers for TCR Jbeta segments was used. The table was pulled from immuneACCESS by TCRdb, which kept in-frame rearrangements only. Such tables lose some clones; where checked, under half of the loss comes from unresolved V genes, and the rest has no known cause. The sample profile shows 150,000 to 200,000 clones; about 78% of them were found once. The top ten clones comprise roughly 13% of the sample. The sample was PBMCs. The receptor set was obtained from a woman aged 45-59 years in good health and CMV-seropositive.

This chain joins TRBV5-4 and TRBJ1-4; TRBD1 is a possible D gene (6 bases). V was trimmed by 0 bases and J by 5 bases, leaving 8 bases between them. The CDR3 runs 14 residues. From germline, CDR1 is SGHNT and CDR2 YYREEE (reference sequence). The CDR3 spells CASSLEQGNEKLFF. In DNA, the CDR3 is TGTGCCAGCAGCTTGGAGCAGGGGAATGAAAAACTGTTTTTT.

The chain uses TRBV10-2 and TRBJ2-3, with 9 bases lining up with TRBD2. The CDR3 is 15 residues long. The ends lost 6 bases at V and 1 base at J; junction bases unmatched: 5. CDR1 is WSHSY and CDR2 is SAAADI in the germline V gene. CDR3 coding DNA: TGCGCCAGCAGGGAGATAGCGGGGGGCACAGATACGCAGTATTTT. Translation gives CASREIAGGTDTQYF.

The sample holds one count of this clone. The rearrangement joins TRBV10-3 to TRBJ1-1, with D possibly matching TRBD1 (5 bases). CDR1 is ENHRY, CDR2 SYGVKD, per germline. The CDR3 length is 14 residues. V was cut by 6 bases and J by 3 bases, with 14 bases left in between. In nucleotides, the CDR3 is TGTGCCATCAGCGATGTGGGGCAGGACACTGAAGCTTTCTTT. It yields the protein CAISDVGQDTEAFF.

The J gene is TRBJ1-5, the V gene TRBV5-6, with a tentative D call TRBD1 (6 bases). Trimming cost V 2 bases and J 2 bases, with 17 bases left between them. CDR1 and CDR2 from the germline V gene are SGHDT and YYEEEE. This CDR3 has 17 residues. The CDR3 DNA reads as TGTGCCAGCAGCTTCCGGGGGGCCGGGGTTGGCAATCAGCCCCAGCATTTT. Its protein is CASSFRGAGVGNQPQHF. The full variable domain, completed using reference TRBV5-6 and TRBJ1-5, is DAGVTQSPTHLIKTRGQQVTLRCSPKSGHDTVSWYQQALGQGPQFIFQYYEEEERQRGNFPDRFSGHQFPNYSSELNVNALLLGDSALYLCASSFRGAGVGNQPQHFGDGTRLSIL.

The chain couples TRBV5-1 to TRBJ2-1, with D possibly being TRBD1 (6 bases). The V end lost 3 bases, the J end lost 4 bases, and 14 bases lay between the germline ends. This CDR3 comprises 15 residues. Germline V gene lookup returns CDR1 SGHRS and CDR2 YFSETQ. The CDR3 sequence is CASSSGNRAYNEQFF. The CDR3, as DNA: TGCGCCAGCAGCTCAGGCAACAGGGCATACAATGAGCAGTTCTTC.

This clone has a single count. The V gene is TRBV9, the J gene TRBJ2-4; D might be TRBD2 (6 bases). With 2 bases removed from V and 2 bases from J, the gap between germline ends came to 11 bases. CDR1 is SGDLS and CDR2 is YYNGEE in the germline V gene. This CDR3 spans 15 amino acids. CDR3 nucleotide sequence: TGTGCCAGCAGCGTTCTGGAGGGTCCCAAAAACATTCAGTACTTC. Residues: CASSVLEGPKNIQYF.

V gene TRBV14 combines with J gene TRBJ2-1; 9 bases are shared with TRBD1. The CDR3 runs 15 residues. The germline gives CDR1 SGHDN, CDR2 FVKESK. Trimming took 4 bases from V and 2 from J; bases not matched to a gene: 3. The CDR3 DNA is TGTGCCAGCAGCCCGACAGGGGGAACCTACAATGAGCAGTTCTTC. As protein: CASSPTGGTYNEQFF. Looking up the rest from reference TRBV14 and TRBJ2-1 gives the full variable domain: EAGVTQFPSHSVIEKGQTVTLRCDPISGHDNLYWYRRVMGKEIKFLLHFVKESKQDESGMPNNRFLAERTGGTYSTLKVQPAELEDSGVYFCASSPTGGTYNEQFFGPGTRLTVL.

A single count supports this clone. The chain links TRBV4-1 to TRBJ1-5, with 7 nucleotides matching TRBD1. Trimming at V came to 0 bases and at J to 0 bases, leaving 5 bases not matched to a gene. Germline V gene lookup returns CDR1 MGHRA and CDR2 YSYEKL. This CDR3 is 17 amino acids long. CDR3 protein: CASSQEPDRISNQPQHF. The CDR3 coding sequence is TGCGCCAGCAGCCAAGAGCCGGACAGGATTAGCAATCAGCCCCAGCATTTT.

CDR3 protein: CASSPRLSTEAFF. The CDR3 coding sequence is TGTGCCAGTAGTCCCCGTTTGAGCACTGAAGCTTTCTTT. J is TRBJ1-1 and V is TRBV19; D call uncertain. The CDR3 has 13 residues. The germline CDR1 and CDR2 sequences are LNHDA and SQIVND (reference sequence). The V end was cut by 5 bases, the J end by 4 bases, with 11 bases between.

The chain uses TRBV5-1 and TRBJ2-3; TRBD2 might be the D (6 bases). V lost 7 bases to trimming and J lost 0 bases, with 12 bases between them. The CDR3 length is 14 residues. Per germline, CDR1 SGHRS and CDR2 YFSETQ. The CDR3 DNA reads TGCGCCAGCGATCTGGGGGGTAGCACAGATACGCAGTATTTT. Amino acids: CASDLGGSTDTQYF. The full variable domain, completed using reference TRBV5-1 and TRBJ2-3, is KAGVTQTPRYLIKTRGQQVTLSCSPISGHRSVSWYQQTPGQGLQFLFEYFSETQRNKGNFPGRFSGRQFSNSRSEMNVSTLELGDSALYLCASDLGGSTDTQYFGPGTRLTVL.

This clone was recorded a few times. The gene calls are TRBV6-1 and TRBJ1-1, with TRBD1 matching 7 bases. CDR1 and CDR2 from the germline V gene are MNHNS and SASEGT. With V trimmed by 3 bases and J by 7 bases, 8 bases remained unmatched. The CDR3 runs 14 residues. DNA for the CDR3: TGTGCCAGCAGTGAGCTACAGGGGTTTGGTGAAGCTTTCTTT. It encodes CASSELQGFGEAFF.

This chain connects TRBV6-5 to TRBJ1-1; D may be TRBD1 (6 bases). In germline, CDR1 is MNHEY, CDR2 SVGAGI. This CDR3 spans 14 amino acids. Trimming removed 5 bases at V and 12 bases at J, with 22 bases between. The CDR3 DNA reads TGTGCCAGCAGTGAAGTAATCCCGGACAGTGGATCTTTCTTT. Its translation is CASSEVIPDSGSFF.

The chain combines TRBV6-5 with TRBJ2-2; D remains unclear. Germline values: CDR1 MNHEY, CDR2 SVGAGI. With 2 bases removed from V and 4 bases from J, the gap between germline ends came to 5 bases. The CDR3 consists of 13 residues. CDR3 nucleotide sequence: TGTGCCAGCAGTTACGAGGTCACCGGGGAGCTGTTTTTT. The encoded protein is CASSYEVTGELFF.

The chain links TRBV7-2 to TRBJ2-1; D might be TRBD2 (6 bases). CDR3 length: 13 amino acids. In germline, CDR1 is SGHTA, CDR2 FQGNSA. V was cut by 7 bases and J by 10 bases, with 17 bases left in between. The CDR3 loop reads CASTPMEGGEQFF. The CDR3 DNA follows: TGTGCCAGCACCCCGATGGAGGGCGGCGAGCAGTTCTTC.

The gene calls are TRBV10-3 and TRBJ1-5; D is possibly TRBD1 (5 bases). The CDR3 is 13 amino acids. Germline-derived CDR1 and CDR2 are ENHRY and SYGVKD. V was trimmed by 8 bases and J by 9 bases, leaving 17 bases between them. The CDR3 region has the DNA TGTGCCATCGGGCCTGGGGCCTCGGGGCCCCAGCATTTT. This translates into CAIGPGASGPQHF.

The CDR3 sequence: CASRQGDETQYF. As DNA, the CDR3 is TGTGCCAGCAGACAGGGGGACGAGACCCAGTACTTC. This chain connects TRBV19 to TRBJ2-5; 9 bases are a match to TRBD1. The germline CDR1 and CDR2 sequences are LNHDA and SQIVND (reference sequence). V was clipped by 9 bases and J by 5 bases; unmatched bases: 4. CDR3 size: 12 residues.

The chain carries TRBV7-2 and TRBJ2-5; D remains ambiguous. The CDR3 consists of 12 residues. The V gene lost 5 bases and the J gene lost 3 bases, with 7 bases spanning the gap. Looked up from germline, CDR1 is SGHTA and CDR2 is FQGNSA. The CDR3 here is CASSRAKETQYF. The CDR3 nucleotides are TGTGCCAGCAGCCGAGCTAAAGAGACCCAGTACTTC.

To note about this clone: Relative to the germline gene, one junction end is altered; a read error may explain this. The chain has TRBV11-3 and TRBJ2-5; D might be TRBD2 (7 bases). Per the germline V gene, CDR1 is SGHNT and CDR2 is YENEEA. CDR3 length: 15 residues. The CDR3 region is CASSLGGGGARAQYF. Written as DNA, the CDR3 is TGTGCCAGCAGTTTAGGGGGAGGGGGGGCAAGGGCCCAGTACTTC.

A few counts support this clone. The chain joins TRBV5-5 to TRBJ2-3, with 8 bases matching TRBD1. Germline-derived CDR1 and CDR2 are SGHKS and YYEKEE (reference sequence). The CDR3 is 16 residues long. The V gene end was trimmed by 4 bases and the J gene end by 2 bases; junction bases not matched to a gene: 9. The CDR3 region has the DNA TGTGCCAGCAGCAGACCCCGGCAGGGGGCCACAGATACGCAGTATTTT. Translated, it gives CASSRPRQGATDTQYF. Variable domain in full (rest from reference TRBV5-5 and TRBJ2-3): DAGVTQSPTHLIKTRGQQVTLRCSPISGHKSVSWYQQVLGQGPQFIFQYYEKEERGRGNFPDRFSARQFPNYSSELNVNALLLGDSALYLCASSRPRQGATDTQYFGPGTRLTVL.

The sample holds a few counts of this clone. The chain joins TRBV6-1 to TRBJ2-3, with a tentative D call TRBD2 (5 bases). Germline V gene lookup returns CDR1 MNHNS and CDR2 SASEGT. The CDR3 totals 15 residues. V lost 7 bases to trimming and J lost 2 bases, with 16 bases between them. CDR3 sequence (DNA): TGTGCCAGCATCGCGTGGAGCGGACCCACAGATACGCAGTATTTT. Its translation: CASIAWSGPTDTQYF.

The chain employs TRBV6-5 and TRBJ2-1; a possible D gene is TRBD2 (6 bases). The V gene's germline CDR1 is MNHEY and CDR2 SVGAGI. The CDR3 length is 15 residues. V gave up 8 bases and J gave up 5 bases, with 19 bases separating them. The CDR3 loop is CASRGNGGQDNEQFF. CDR3 nucleotides: TGTGCCAGCCGGGGGAATGGAGGACAAGACAATGAGCAGTTCTTC.

The chain uses TRBV30 and TRBJ2-7; a weak D match, TRBD1 (6 bases). The CDR3 covers 13 residues. Germline lookup yields CDR1 GTSNPN and CDR2 SVGIG (reference sequence). Trimming shortened V by 5 bases and J by 0 bases, and 11 bases separated the two germline ends. CDR3 sequence reads: CAWETGLSYEQYF. In DNA form, the CDR3 reads TGTGCCTGGGAGACAGGCCTCTCCTACGAGCAGTACTTC.

CDR3 sequence reads: CASSGKDRDYGYTF. CDR3 sequence (DNA): TGTGCCAGCAGCGGGAAGGACAGGGACTATGGCTACACCTTC. The chain combines TRBV5-4 with TRBJ1-2; 8 bases map to TRBD1. The germline CDR1 and CDR2 sequences are SGHNT and YYREEE (reference sequence). The trim removed 4 bases at V and 3 bases at J, leaving 5 bases unmatched. This CDR3 is 14 amino acids long. Together with reference TRBV5-4 and TRBJ1-2, the CDR3 gives the full variable domain: ETGVTQSPTHLIKTRGQQVTLRCSSQSGHNTVSWYQQALGQGPQFIFQYYREEENGRGNFPPRFSGLQFPNYSSELNVNALELDDSALYLCASSGKDRDYGYTFGSGTRLTVV.

The rearrangement joins TRBV4-1 to TRBJ2-1; 8 nucleotides agree with TRBD2. Germline V CDR1 and CDR2: MGHRA, YSYEKL. This CDR3 comprises 15 residues. Losses at the gene ends were 8 bases for V and 1 base for J; bases not matched to a gene: 7. The CDR3 nucleotides read TGCGCCAGCCGGGAAGCTAGCGGGTCCTACAATGAGCAGTTCTTC. It codes for CASREASGSYNEQFF.

The chain has TRBV5-5 and TRBJ1-5; tentatively, D is TRBD1 (5 bases). This CDR3 has 13 residues. With 2 bases removed from V and 5 bases from J, the gap between germline ends came to 8 bases. The germline CDR1 and CDR2 sequences are SGHKS and YYEKEE (reference sequence). DNA of the CDR3: TGTGCCAGCAGCTTCAGGGCAGATCAGCCCCAGCATTTT. Its translation is CASSFRADQPQHF.

This sequence joins TRBV5-1 and TRBJ2-5; 11 nucleotides match TRBD2. Trimming took 2 bases from V and 4 from J; bases not matched to a gene: 7. This CDR3 comprises 16 residues. CDR1 SGHRS and CDR2 YFSETQ come from the germline V gene. The CDR3 bases are TGCGCCAGCAGCTTCTCACTAGCGGGGGCCCTAGAGACCCAGTACTTC. It specifies CASSFSLAGALETQYF.